This section outlines one T cell receptor (beta chain) sequence together with its context. Under the authors' procedure: Nucleated cell number was recorded as an estimate derived from reference gene primer amplification. This table comes from immunoSEQ multiplex PCR, and its TCRdb copy is limited to in-frame clones, with some not included. Clone size and V and J calls were adopted from that table, with D and trimming inferred from the DNA. This sample has 90,000 to 120,000 clones, with roughly 90% found just once. The CDR3 consists of 15 residues. V lost 5 bases, J lost 4 bases, and 8 bases stayed unmatched. The V gene's germline CDR1 is SGHTA and CDR2 FQGTGA. These data originate in a study of blood T cell repertoires in COVID-19. Study overall: Sites in the United States, Italy and Spain provided acute and convalescent COVID-19 samples. Sources were T cells, B-cell-depleted T cells, or PBMCs; the material itself was cDNA or gDNA.

The sample comprised peripheral blood. The J gene is TRBJ2-7, the V gene TRBV7-3; 10 bases map to TRBD1. The TCR originated in a man aged 55-75 years with acute or convalescent COVID-19. In DNA form, the CDR3 reads TGTGCCAGCAGCCCAGGGACAGGGGTAGAGTACGAGCAGTACGTC. Encoded protein: CASSPGTGVEYEQYV.